The TCR beta chain under discussion was sequenced for a study of blood T cell repertoires in COVID-19. Across the whole study: The samples span acute and convalescent COVID-19 from the United States, Italy and Spain. Nucleic acid was either cDNA or gDNA, and it came from T cells, B-cell-depleted T cells, or PBMCs.

Enrolment of Seattle patients took place during active infection, and they were followed longitudinally. CDR1 SGHVS and CDR2 FNYEAQ come from the germline V gene. The V segment lost 9 bases and the J segment 5 bases; nucleotides outside the gene matches: 8. The CDR3 is 13 amino acids. Original processing notes: The authors estimated nucleated cell counts from reference gene primer amplification. The method was immunoSEQ multiplex PCR; TCRdb's version includes in-frame clones alone and lacks a portion of them. Clone size and the V and J calls come from that table; the DNA yielded D and trimming. The sample gives over 150,000 clones, just under 85% of which show up once; under 3.5% is in the top ten.

This TCR came from a woman of 80 years or more with COVID-19, enrolled during active disease. Sequencing used peripheral blood. The rearrangement joins TRBV7-6 to TRBJ2-5; TRBD2 agrees at 8 bases. CDR3 DNA sequence: TGTGCCAGTGGGGCCTCGGGGGGGGAGACCCAGTACTTC. Translated: CASGASGGETQYF.